This TCR beta chain was sequenced for a study of T cell responses to AZD1222 COVID-19 vaccine. Study-wide results and caveats: Females outnumbered males among donors, who were mostly white British; clonal diversity was possibly underestimated.

In regard to this clone: What it binds is unknown.

This table comes from immunoSEQ multiplex PCR, and its TCRdb copy is limited to in-frame clones, with some not included. The data show 70,000 to 90,000 clones, about 88% seen once. The CDR3 loop spans 15 amino acids. The J segment lost 8 bases and the V segment lost 3 bases, leaving 9 bases of the junction unmatched. CDR1 KGHDR and CDR2 SFDVKD come from the germline V gene. This clonotype originated in an adult in good health. The sequences come from peripheral blood, collected on day 0 of AZD1222 vaccination. The gene calls are TRBV24-1 and TRBJ1-2, with 9 bases aligning to TRBD1. CDR3 amino acids: CATSDPGTGFKGYTF. CDR3 bases: TGTGCCACCAGTGATCCCGGGACAGGGTTTAAGGGCTACACCTTC.